Below, 27 T cell receptor beta chains from the same sample are listed, as sequenced in a study of blood T cell repertoires in COVID-19. Some clones are missing from TCRdb's copy, which holds only in-frame ones; the method was immunoSEQ multiplex PCR. The sample lists some 340,000 clones, over 80% occurring once. The sample taken for sequencing was PBMCs or T cells enriched from blood (not recorded which). The receptors here all came from a woman aged 50 to 65 who had recovered from COVID-19.

The V and J genes are TRBV7-2 and TRBJ1-4; D is perhaps TRBD1 (5 bases). V lost 5 bases to trimming and J lost 7 bases, with 17 bases between them. The CDR3 has 15 residues. Germline V gene sequence: CDR1 SGHTA, CDR2 FQGNSA. The CDR3 is CASSTPQGDSEKLFF. CDR3 coding DNA: TGTGCCAGCAGCACACCCCAAGGGGATAGTGAAAAACTGTTTTTT.

This clone was detected only once. This chain joins TRBV6-4 and TRBJ2-5; 14 nucleotides match TRBD2. In germline, CDR1 is MRHNA, CDR2 SNTAGT. Unmatched junction bases numbered 5, after V lost 0 bases and J lost 5 bases. CDR3 length: 17 residues. CDR3 sequence reads: CASSDSETSGGAETQYF. CDR3 DNA sequence: TGTGCCAGCAGTGACTCGGAGACTAGCGGGGGGGCGGAGACCCAGTACTTC.

The V call is TRBV19, the J call TRBJ2-1, with a weak D call TRBD1 (6 bases). Trimming removed 8 bases at V and 3 bases at J, with 11 bases between. Germline-derived CDR1 and CDR2 are LNHDA and SQIVND (reference sequence). The CDR3 runs to 13 residues. CDR3 sequence reads: CASLGTIYNEQFF. CDR3 in DNA: TGTGCCAGTCTCGGGACAATCTACAATGAGCAGTTCTTC.

The chain is built from TRBV10-3 and TRBJ2-1, with 7 bases identical to TRBD1. This CDR3 spans 11 amino acids. The V segment lost 7 bases and the J segment 8 bases; nucleotides outside the gene matches: 2. Germline CDR1 and CDR2: ENHRY and SYGVKD. Here the CDR3 DNA reads TGTGCCATCAACCAGGGGGATGAGCAGTTCTTC. It codes for CAINQGDEQFF.

V is TRBV6-5 and J is TRBJ1-1; D is uncertain. CDR3 length equals 12 residues. Trimming stripped 7 bases from V and 1 base from J, with 7 bases between. Germline V gene data show CDR1 as MNHEY and CDR2 as SVGAGI. The CDR3 sequence: CASMTGNTEAFF. In DNA form, the CDR3 reads TGTGCCAGCATGACGGGGAACACTGAAGCTTTCTTT.

The V and J genes are TRBV7-2 and TRBJ1-6; weak D call: TRBD1 (6 bases). Per germline, CDR1 SGHTA and CDR2 FQGNSA. The CDR3 spans 16 residues. Trimming left V 6 bases short and J 4 bases short, with 16 bases between. The chain's CDR3 is CASSTRGRAYNSPLHF. CDR3 bases: TGTGCCAGCAGTACAAGGGGGAGAGCGTATAATTCACCCCTCCACTTT. Looking up the rest from reference TRBV7-2 and TRBJ1-6 gives the full variable domain: GAGVSQSPSNKVTEKGKDVELRCDPISGHTALYWYRQSLGQGLEFLIYFQGNSAPDKSGLPSDRFSAERTGGSVSTLTIQRTQQEDSAVYLCASSTRGRAYNSPLHFGNGTRLTVT.

The gene calls are TRBV10-3 and TRBJ2-1; D is perhaps TRBD2 (6 bases). The V end was cut by 4 bases, the J end by 9 bases, with 10 bases between. Germline CDR1 and CDR2: ENHRY and SYGVKD. The CDR3 spans 12 residues. Here the CDR3 reads CAISGTTGEQFF. As DNA, the CDR3 is TGTGCCATCAGTGGGACTACCGGTGAGCAGTTCTTC.

The CDR3 loop reads CATSREGYYEKLFF. The CDR3 coding sequence is TGTGCCACCAGCAGGGAGGGCTACTATGAAAAACTGTTTTTT. This chain connects TRBV15 to TRBJ1-4; D unclear. The germline V gene has CDR1 LNHNV and CDR2 YYDKDF (reference sequence). V lost 3 bases to trimming and J lost 6 bases, with 11 bases between them. There are 14 residues in the CDR3.

The chain is built from TRBV4-2 and TRBJ2-5; D uncertain. Trimming pared 4 bases from V and 0 bases from J, leaving 15 bases between. This CDR3 is built from 16 residues. CDR1 and CDR2 from the germline V gene are LGHNA and YNFKEQ. CDR3 coding DNA: TGTGCCAGCAGCCCTCGAACCTCAGGCGACCAAGAGACCCAGTACTTC. Translation gives CASSPRTSGDQETQYF.

The chain combines TRBV2 with TRBJ2-1; D is perhaps TRBD1 (5 bases). The germline V and J ends were trimmed by 5 bases and 12 bases, with 11 bases remaining between them. CDR3 length: 11 amino acids. Germline assignment: CDR1 SNHLY and CDR2 FYNNEI. In DNA, the CDR3 is TGTGCCAGCAGTAAAGGACAATCGCAGTTCTTC. Amino acid sequence: CASSKGQSQFF.

The gene calls are TRBV5-5 and TRBJ1-1, with 11 bases identical to TRBD1. CDR1 is SGHKS and CDR2 is YYEKEE in the germline V gene (reference sequence). The trim removed 1 base at V and 5 bases at J, leaving 13 bases unmatched. This CDR3 is 18 amino acids long. CDR3 sequence (DNA): TGTGCCAGCAGCTTGTCCGGGACAGGGGGACGAGTGATGACTGAAGCTTTCTTT. This codes for CASSLSGTGGRVMTEAFF.

The chain recombines TRBV19 with TRBJ1-6; 9 nucleotides agree with TRBD1. The V and J ends lost 6 bases and 7 bases, in that order; junction bases with no gene match: 4. There are 14 residues in the CDR3. From germline, CDR1 is LNHDA and CDR2 SQIVND (reference sequence). The chain's CDR3 is CASRAGQGNSPLHF. As DNA, the CDR3 is TGTGCCAGTAGAGCAGGACAGGGGAATTCACCCCTCCACTTT.

This sequence joins TRBV7-2 and TRBJ1-6; D remains ambiguous. The CDR3 loop spans 14 amino acids. V was clipped by 7 bases and J by 8 bases, with 15 bases between them. The germline V gene encodes CDR1 SGHTA and CDR2 FQGNSA. The CDR3 region is CASTPILRDSPLHF. The CDR3 DNA reads as TGTGCCAGCACCCCGATATTGAGGGATTCACCCCTCCACTTT.

This clone was detected only a few times. The CDR3 protein is CASSSQGAVTDTQYF. CDR3 nucleotides: TGTGCCAGCAGCTCCCAGGGGGCGGTCACAGATACGCAGTATTTT. The chain uses TRBV7-3 and TRBJ2-3; 8 bases fit TRBD1. Germline values: CDR1 SGHTA, CDR2 FQGTGA. V lost 4 bases and J lost 2; bases outside the gene matches: 5. The CDR3 consists of 15 residues. Drawing the rest from reference TRBV7-3 and TRBJ2-3, the complete variable domain is GAGVSQTPSNKVTEKGKYVELRCDPISGHTALYWYRQSLGQGPEFLIYFQGTGAADDSGLPNDRFFAVRPEGSVSTLKIQRTERGDSAVYLCASSSQGAVTDTQYFGPGTRLTVL.

This clone has just a few counts. The V and J genes are TRBV5-4 and TRBJ2-7; D unresolved. This CDR3 region has 15 residues. V was pared by 9 bases and J by 1 base, with 20 bases between. The germline V gene encodes CDR1 SGHNT and CDR2 YYREEE (reference sequence). The CDR3 is CATQRPDTGSYEQYF. In DNA, the CDR3 is TGTGCCACCCAAAGACCCGACACCGGTTCCTACGAGCAGTACTTC.

This clone was observed a handful of times. The rearrangement uses TRBV29-1 and TRBJ1-2; D not certain. CDR3 length: 11 amino acids. Trimming took off 6 bases at V and 8 bases at J, with 13 bases between the two ends. The germline V gene has CDR1 SQVTM and CDR2 ANQGSEA. As DNA, the CDR3 is TGCAGCGTCGAGCCCGGGTACGGCTACACCTTC. Translating it yields CSVEPGYGYTF.

For this clone: A junction boundary mismatches the germline segment, possibly from a read error. J is TRBJ1-1 and V is TRBV11-3; TRBD1 agrees at 12 bases. CDR3 length equals 16 residues. Germline V CDR1 and CDR2: SGHNT, YENEEA. CDR3 region: CASSLAVSGAGQGAVF. Here the CDR3 DNA reads TGTGCCAGCAGCTTAGCCGTTTCGGGTGCGGGACAGGGGGCTGTGTTT.

This clone is a singleton in its sample. The chain couples TRBV7-9 to TRBJ1-6, with 11 bases matching TRBD1. After removal of 1 base from V and 6 bases from J, the junction contained 5 bases not matched to a gene. Germline V gives CDR1 SEHNR, CDR2 FQNEAQ (reference sequence). The CDR3 totals 17 residues. The DNA of the CDR3 is TGTGCCAGCAGCTTAGTGGGCGGGACAGGGGGTAATTCACCCCTCCACTTT. This codes for CASSLVGGTGGNSPLHF.

The V gene is TRBV19, the J gene TRBJ2-3, with 9 bases fitting TRBD2. J lost 6 bases, V lost 8 bases, and 9 bases had no gene match. CDR3 length: 14 residues. From germline, CDR1 is LNHDA and CDR2 SQIVND (reference sequence). The CDR3 region has the DNA TGTGCCAGTCAGTCTAGCGGGGTACCGGATACGCAGTATTTT. Protein product: CASQSSGVPDTQYF.

The chain combines TRBV2 with TRBJ2-7; D is perhaps TRBD1 (6 bases). Germline V gives CDR1 SNHLY, CDR2 FYNNEI. This CDR3 is built from 13 residues. The V and J ends lost 7 bases and 7 bases respectively, with 17 bases between them. The CDR3 here is CASKLTGGAEQYF. DNA of the CDR3: TGTGCCAGCAAGCTTACTGGGGGCGCGGAGCAGTACTTC.

The chain recombines TRBV5-1 with TRBJ2-7, with 7 bases identical to TRBD2. CDR3 size: 14 residues. Trimming cost V 4 bases and J 3 bases; bases outside gene matches: 7. CDR1 is SGHRS, CDR2 YFSETQ, per germline. The DNA of the CDR3 is TGCGCCAGCAGCCCTAGCGGAGGGGACTACGAGCAGTACTTC. Its protein product is CASSPSGGDYEQYF.

J is TRBJ2-4 and V is TRBV4-3; D is perhaps TRBD2 (6 bases). V lost 1 base and J lost 6, with 10 bases in between. Germline V lookup: CDR1 LGHNA, CDR2 YSLEER. The CDR3 has 14 amino acids. The CDR3 nucleotides read TGCGCCAGCAGCCAAGTTGGGGGGTTAAACATTCAGTACTTC. This sequence encodes CASSQVGGLNIQYF.

Concerning this clone itself: The same CDR3 can be traced to other DNA sequences in this sample. The chain joins TRBV7-8 to TRBJ2-1; D is possibly TRBD2 (5 bases). V lost 5 bases and J 4 bases, leaving 9 bases between the germline ends. This CDR3 has 13 residues. Germline V lookup: CDR1 SGHVS, CDR2 FQNEAQ. CDR3 sequence: CASSLGLYNEQFF. CDR3 bases: TGTGCCAGCAGCCTTGGACTGTACAATGAGCAGTTCTTC.

V gene TRBV19 combines with J gene TRBJ1-3; possibly TRBD1 for D (6 bases). V dropped 5 bases and J dropped 0 bases, with 14 bases sitting between them. Germline V gene lookup returns CDR1 LNHDA and CDR2 SQIVND (reference sequence). This CDR3 has 16 residues. CDR3 residues: CASSRTGTSSGNTIYF. The CDR3 DNA sequence: TGTGCCAGTAGTCGGACCGGGACAAGCTCTGGAAACACCATATATTTT.

This clone appeared a few times. The J gene is TRBJ2-5, the V gene TRBV5-1; 8 positions agree with TRBD1. V lost 4 bases to trimming and J lost 5 bases; unmatched junction nucleotides: 7. CDR1 is SGHRS, CDR2 YFSETQ, per germline. The CDR3 covers 14 residues. The CDR3 nucleotides are TGCGCCAGCAGCAACGGACAGGGCGAGGAGACCCAGTACTTC. Its translation is CASSNGQGEETQYF.

The chain is built from TRBV18 and TRBJ2-7; 7 nucleotides line up with TRBD1. The CDR3 runs to 16 residues. Germline V gives CDR1 KGHSH, CDR2 LQKENI. V was clipped by 3 bases and J by 7 bases; unmatched bases: 15. The CDR3 here is CASSPRTGERWYEQYF. The CDR3 DNA reads as TGTGCCAGCTCACCTCGGACAGGCGAGCGGTGGTATGAGCAGTACTTC.

This clone was found a few times. The V call is TRBV3-1 (or the pseudogene TRBV3-2), the J call TRBJ2-1, with 7 bases lining up with TRBD2. This CDR3 has 15 residues. Germline loops: CDR1 LGHDT, CDR2 YNNKEL (reference sequence). Trimming took 4 bases from V and 6 from J; bases not matched to a gene: 9. The CDR3 sequence is CASSPPRGRINEQFF. The CDR3, as DNA: TGTGCCAGCAGCCCCCCCCGCGGGAGAATCAATGAGCAGTTCTTC.